This passage covers 27 T cell receptor beta chains from one sample sequenced in a study of beta chain features in type 1 diabetes. Investigators reverse transcribed all isolated RNA, so they sequenced expressed TCRB transcripts. TCRdb's table, derived via immunoSEQ multiplex PCR, lists solely in-frame clones and lacks some. The table lists 130,000 or so clones, approximately 10% of them singletons, with under 0.9% in the top ten. No antigen has been identified for these receptors. Regarding the study as a whole: Moderately but significantly shorter TCRB CDR3s were found in Type 1 diabetes patients in all four CD4+ subsets.

The source material was central memory CD4+ T cells from blood. These receptors all come from a man between 25 and 39 years old with type 1 diabetes.

The chain joins TRBV29-1 to TRBJ2-7, with D possibly TRBD1 on 6 matching bases. Deletions cut 6 bases from V and 5 bases from J, with 11 bases between. CDR1 and CDR2 from the germline V gene are SQVTM and ANQGSEA. The CDR3 spans 11 residues. Here the CDR3 DNA reads TGCAGCGTCTGGGACACCCACGAGCAGTACTTC. Translated, it gives CSVWDTHEQYF.

The gene calls are TRBV9 and TRBJ2-5; TRBD2 matches 12 bases. J gave up 1 base and V 4 bases, and 5 bases lay outside the gene matches. CDR1 is SGDLS and CDR2 is YYNGEE in the germline V gene. The CDR3 has 16 amino acids. The CDR3 DNA follows: TGTGCCAGCAGCATCGGACTAGCGGGAATCCAAGAGACCCAGTACTTC. Residues: CASSIGLAGIQETQYF.

CDR3 region: CASSLGQGSYTF. CDR3 DNA: TGTGCCAGCAGTTTGGGACAGGGAAGCTACACCTTC. The chain is built from TRBV6-6 and TRBJ1-2; 9 bases agree with TRBD1. Germline CDR1 reads MNHNY; CDR2 reads SVGAGI (reference sequence). The CDR3 is 12 residues long. The trim removed 4 bases at V and 9 bases at J, leaving 3 bases unmatched.

The V and J genes are TRBV6-1 and TRBJ1-1; tentative D call: TRBD1 (6 bases). Trimming shortened V by 8 bases and J by 1 base, and 17 bases separated the two germline ends. The CDR3 totals 15 residues. Germline-derived CDR1 and CDR2 are MNHNS and SASEGT. CDR3 loop: CASQPGSQGNTEAFF. DNA of the CDR3: TGTGCCAGCCAGCCCGGTTCACAGGGGAACACTGAAGCTTTCTTT.

The rearrangement joins TRBV19 to TRBJ2-3, with 11 bases that match TRBD2. The CDR3 spans 15 residues. CDR1 and CDR2 (germline): LNHDA, SQIVND (reference sequence). J gave up 1 base and V 6 bases, and 3 bases lay outside the gene matches. CDR3 sequence: CASSGTSGGTDTQYF. CDR3 bases: TGTGCCAGTAGCGGGACTAGCGGAGGCACAGATACGCAGTATTTT. The variable domain in full, with the rest retrieved from reference TRBV19 and TRBJ2-3, is DGGITQSPKYLFRKEGQNVTLSCEQNLNHDAMYWYRQDPGQGLRLIYYSQIVNDFQKGDIAEGYSVSREKKESFPLTVTSAQKNPTAFYLCASSGTSGGTDTQYFGPGTRLTVL.

The rearrangement links TRBV7-3 to TRBJ2-1, with TRBD2 matching 10 bases. Trimming took 0 bases from V and 4 from J; bases not matched to a gene: 6. There are 17 residues in the CDR3. In germline, CDR1 is SGHTA, CDR2 FQGTGA. The CDR3 coding sequence is TGTGCCAGCAGCTTAACGGGCAAGACTAGCGGGTACAATGAGCAGTTCTTC. Encoded protein: CASSLTGKTSGYNEQFF. Variable domain in full (rest from reference TRBV7-3 and TRBJ2-1): GAGVSQTPSNKVTEKGKYVELRCDPISGHTALYWYRQSLGQGPEFLIYFQGTGAADDSGLPNDRFFAVRPEGSVSTLKIQRTERGDSAVYLCASSLTGKTSGYNEQFFGPGTRLTVL.

This clone was observed a handful of times. The chain has TRBV29-1 and TRBJ2-3, with 7 bases identical to TRBD2. Germline CDR1 reads SQVTM; CDR2 reads ANQGSEA. Trimming at V came to 5 bases and at J to 5 bases, leaving 7 bases not matched to a gene. The CDR3 is 13 amino acids. CDR3 bases: TGCAGCGTTAGCAGGACTAGTAGAGATACGCAGTATTTT. The encoded protein is CSVSRTSRDTQYF.

The V call is TRBV28, the J call TRBJ2-5; 9 bases fit TRBD1. The junction had 9 bases not matched to a gene; V was cut back by 6 bases and J by 4 bases. The V gene's germline CDR1 is MDHEN and CDR2 SYDVKM. This CDR3 spans 15 amino acids. The CDR3 here is CASRTGQGRGETQYF. For the CDR3, the DNA is TGTGCCAGCAGAACCGGACAGGGGAGGGGAGAGACCCAGTACTTC.

The V gene is TRBV25-1, the J gene TRBJ1-6, with a tentative D call TRBD1 (6 bases). This CDR3 region has 13 residues. CDR1 and CDR2 (germline): MGHDK, SYGVNS. Trimming removed 6 bases at V and 4 bases at J, with 7 bases between. The DNA for the CDR3 is TGTGCCAGCAGAGGACAGTATAATTCACCCCTCCACTTT. Protein product: CASRGQYNSPLHF. Looking up the rest from reference TRBV25-1 and TRBJ1-6 gives the full variable domain: EADIYQTPRYLVIGTGKKITLECSQTMGHDKMYWYQQDPGMELHLIHYSYGVNSTEKGDLSSESTVSRIRTEHFPLTLESARPSHTSQYLCASRGQYNSPLHFGNGTRLTVT.

In its sample, this clone was seen a few times. The chain joins TRBV5-6 to TRBJ2-5, with 11 bases aligning to TRBD1. The V gene's germline CDR1 is SGHDT and CDR2 YYEEEE. V trimming: 4 bases; J trimming: 5 bases; junction bases outside the gene matches: 4. The CDR3 runs 14 residues. The CDR3 DNA sequence: TGTGCCAGCAGCCGGGACAGGGGGTATGAGACCCAGTACTTC. It encodes CASSRDRGYETQYF.

Only a few counts were recorded for this clone. The rearrangement joins TRBV10-3 to TRBJ1-2, with D tentatively TRBD1 (6 bases). V shed 8 bases and J shed 4 bases, with 11 bases lying between them. The CDR3 spans 12 residues. Germline-derived CDR1 and CDR2 are ENHRY and SYGVKD. The CDR3 protein is CAIWDMSYGYTF. In nucleotides, the CDR3 is TGTGCCATCTGGGACATGTCCTATGGCTACACCTTC.

The chain joins TRBV15 to TRBJ1-4, with 7 bases fitting TRBD1. Germline CDR1 and CDR2: LNHNV and YYDKDF (reference sequence). The CDR3 runs to 15 residues. After removal of 5 bases from V and 5 bases from J, the junction contained 8 bases not matched to a gene. The CDR3 DNA reads TGTGCCACCAGCTCCCCCCAGACAGGGAATGAAAAACTGTTTTTT. Residues: CATSSPQTGNEKLFF.

The V gene is TRBV11-2, the J gene TRBJ1-1; the D gene is possibly TRBD1 (5 bases). The CDR3 is 11 amino acids. Trimming stripped 8 bases from V and 10 bases from J, with 14 bases between. The germline gives CDR1 SGHAT, CDR2 FQNNGV. As DNA, the CDR3 is TGTGCCAGCCTAGGAGGGGAAGTAGCTTTCTTT. This encodes CASLGGEVAFF.

This clone was counted a few times. The gene calls are TRBV7-2 and TRBJ2-3; perhaps TRBD2 as D (6 bases). CDR1 is SGHTA and CDR2 is FQGNSA in the germline V gene. The CDR3 is made up of 14 amino acids. V was pared by 5 bases and J by 11 bases, with 20 bases between. CDR3 sequence reads: CASSVGRETGLQYF. CDR3 DNA sequence: TGTGCCAGCAGCGTAGGTCGGGAGACGGGACTGCAGTATTTT.

On this clone: Other DNA sequences in this specimen translate into the identical CDR3. The chain is built from TRBV7-8 and TRBJ1-6; D is ambiguous. V was shortened by 1 base and J by 2 bases, with 9 bases between the two germline ends. The CDR3 is made up of 16 amino acids. Germline loops: CDR1 SGHVS, CDR2 FQNEAQ. The CDR3 protein is CASSLDRGPYNSPLHF. CDR3 DNA: TGTGCCAGCAGCTTAGACCGAGGCCCCTATAATTCACCCCTCCACTTT.

This chain joins TRBV5-5 and TRBJ2-1; TRBD1 aligns across 7 bases. CDR3 length: 16 residues. CDR1 is SGHKS and CDR2 is YYEKEE in the germline V gene (reference sequence). V shed 0 bases and J 5 bases; nucleotides not matched to a gene: 8. The CDR3 DNA reads as TGTGCCAGCAGCTTGGCTCGGGCAGGGGGAGACAATGAGCAGTTCTTC. As protein: CASSLARAGGDNEQFF.

This clone was picked up a small number of times. The chain uses TRBV5-1 and TRBJ2-3; the match to TRBD1 covers 7 bases. V lost 4 bases and J lost 6; bases outside the gene matches: 14. Germline CDR1 SGHRS, CDR2 YFSETQ. The CDR3 spans 16 residues. CDR3 nucleotide sequence: TGCGCCAGCAGCAGGAGTCAGGGACAGTTCGGGGATACGCAGTATTTT. Residues: CASSRSQGQFGDTQYF.

In this sample, this clone turned up a few times. The chain links TRBV7-9 to TRBJ2-7; D gene unclear. Trimming removed 4 bases from V and 1 base from J, with 17 bases in between. The CDR3 runs to 16 residues. The germline CDR1 and CDR2 sequences are SEHNR and FQNEAQ (reference sequence). CDR3: CASSSEGQVASYEQYF. The CDR3 bases are TGTGCCAGCAGCTCTGAAGGCCAGGTGGCTTCCTACGAGCAGTACTTC.

The chain has TRBV7-9 and TRBJ1-6; the D is unclear. The V end was cut by 3 bases, the J end by 7 bases, with 10 bases between. There are 14 residues in the CDR3. Germline V gene sequence: CDR1 SEHNR, CDR2 FQNEAQ (reference sequence). The CDR3 region is CASSLMTRNSPLHF. In DNA, the CDR3 is TGTGCCAGCAGCTTGATGACAAGGAATTCACCCCTCCACTTT.

This clone turned up a few times. This chain joins TRBV21-1 and TRBJ2-1; the table's D gene call, TRBD2, was not cross checked with the DNA. TRBV21-1 is described as a pseudogene. The CDR3 consists of 15 residues. The CDR3 region is CASSKLGTFNNEQFF. In nucleotides, the CDR3 is TGTGCCAGCAGCAAACTGGGGACTTTCAACAATGAGCAGTTCTTC.

This clone was seen a few times. V is TRBV7-2 and J is TRBJ2-1; possibly TRBD2 for D (7 bases). CDR3 length: 16 residues. Deletions cut 1 base from V and 8 bases from J, with 18 bases between. Looked up from germline, CDR1 is SGHTA and CDR2 is FQGNSA. The CDR3 is CASSLVTGGRGDEQFF. The CDR3 region has the DNA TGTGCCAGCAGCTTAGTTACGGGGGGCCGAGGGGATGAGCAGTTCTTC.

The chain recombines TRBV7-9 with TRBJ1-1; D perhaps matches TRBD1 (6 bases). Trimming left V 1 base short and J 6 bases short, with 15 bases between. CDR1 and CDR2 (germline): SEHNR, FQNEAQ (reference sequence). CDR3 length: 15 amino acids. The CDR3 region has the DNA TGTGCCAGCAGCTTAGACCCCAGGGGTGCCGCTGAAGCTTTCTTT. It yields the protein CASSLDPRGAAEAFF.

This clone has only a few counts. V usage is TRBV7-2 and J usage is TRBJ1-5, with 8 bases fitting TRBD1. The V gene's germline CDR1 is SGHTA and CDR2 FQGNSA. The CDR3 runs 13 residues. The trim removed 5 bases at V and 11 bases at J, leaving 8 bases unmatched. The CDR3 is CASSPGQGQAQHF. CDR3 DNA: TGTGCCAGCAGCCCCGGACAGGGACAAGCCCAGCATTTT.

J is TRBJ2-1 and V is TRBV19; 12 bases line up with TRBD2. Germline CDR1 reads LNHDA; CDR2 reads SQIVND (reference sequence). CDR3 size: 14 residues. V gave up 10 bases and J gave up 7 bases; unmatched junction bases: 8. The CDR3 protein is CATSGGATRNEQFF. The CDR3 DNA follows: TGTGCCACTAGCGGGGGGGCAACTCGAAATGAGCAGTTCTTC.

The chain is built from TRBV18 and TRBJ2-7; D unclear. The germline V gene has CDR1 KGHSH and CDR2 LQKENI. The V gene lost 6 bases and the J gene lost 6 bases, with 12 bases spanning the gap. The CDR3 runs to 12 residues. In DNA, the CDR3 is TGTGCCAGCTCCCAACCAGGAAGCGAGCAGTACTTC. Translating gives CASSQPGSEQYF.

The chain recombines TRBV11-2 with TRBJ2-3; D unclear. Trimming took 5 bases from V and 0 from J, leaving 6 bases between them. This CDR3 is built from 13 residues. CDR1 and CDR2 from the germline V gene are SGHAT and FQNNGV. In DNA, the CDR3 is TGTGCCAGCAGCCCTCTGAGCACAGATACGCAGTATTTT. Amino acid sequence: CASSPLSTDTQYF.

This chain links TRBV5-1 with TRBJ2-7, with 7 bases fitting TRBD1. V trimming: 5 bases; J trimming: 3 bases; junction bases outside the gene matches: 8. The CDR3 sequence is 14 residues long. Germline V lookup: CDR1 SGHRS, CDR2 YFSETQ. CDR3 sequence reads: CASRPGTVIYEQYF. Here the CDR3 DNA reads TGCGCCAGCAGGCCCGGGACAGTCATCTACGAGCAGTACTTC.